The TCR beta chain described here comes from a study of shared clonotypes between healthy human individuals (dated by TCRdb to the early 2020s). The study in broad terms: The cohort included a few men and a couple of women between 18 and 49 years of age. For each donor, CD4 naive and CD4 memory were each run on three plates, CD8 naive on two plates, and CD8 memory on one plate. Between about 0.85 and 8.9 billion PBMCs per donor were obtained by leukapheresis. Libraries were prepared and TCR repertoires were sequenced by different laboratories using diverse techniques, in order to increase sequencing depth and limit assay-specific biases. Blood TCR repertoires of a handful of healthy adults were deeply sequenced to estimate repertoire size and the extent of clonotype sharing between individuals.

Using the deep immunoSEQ assay, TCR CDR3 regions were amplified from genomic DNA by multiplex PCR. For each cell subset, the extracted genomic DNA was distributed evenly across all wells of several immunoSEQ 96-well plates, and each plate served as one replicate. For sorted subsets, around 0.2 ug of genomic DNA, equivalent to some 33,000 T cell genomes, went into each replicate PCR. Purified libraries were measured with a Qubit 3.0 fluorometer, size-checked on a Bioanalyzer 2100, and measured again with the KAPA Library Quantification kit. Every immunoSEQ 96-well plate was sequenced on a separate single-read 150-cycle Illumina NextSeq 550 flow cell. On the authors' methods: Because only junctional sequences without quality scores were contained in the immunoSEQ output, filtering matching that applied to full-length reads could not be performed. To assign V/J genes and CDR3, sequences were annotated using PyIR, a Python wrapper for IgBLAST v1.9, with IMGT germline references. Any read was removed if the V/J assignment was weak (E-value above 1e-6), the CDR3 was missing, or the read contained stop codons, out-of-frame junctions, or ambiguous translated residues. V3J clonotypes were defined as sequences sharing the same inferred V gene, J gene, and CDR3 amino acid sequence. Percentage overlap between repertoires was computed as shared unique clonotypes divided by the size of the smaller repertoire. Three approaches were used to assess repertoire richness: RTK rarefaction, the Chao1 estimator, and Recon v2.1 estimates of unobserved clonotypes. For all TCRbeta clonotypes obtained by the gDNA method from several donors, generation probabilities were computed with OLGA. Drawn from immuneACCESS, this table holds only the in-frame rearrangements with V and J called that TCRdb kept. Clones are partly lost; checked studies trace under half to an unresolved V gene and leave the rest unexplained. V, J and clone size are those of that table, while D and trimming were read from the DNA. The sample has over 1.5 million clones on record, about 98% of them singletons. The ten largest make up 0.45% of the sample.

As for this clone: No antigen is known for it. No much larger clone exists at a distance of one base, and base qualities are not known.

Donors were healthy HIV-negative adults with no recently reported acute infections or vaccinations. Only Caucasian adults living in Nashville, Tennessee, USA were represented among the donors. CD4+ T cells were enriched by magnetic negative selection, after which naive cells were positively selected on CD45RA and the negative fraction was taken as the memory subset. Blood was collected by leukapheresis, and PBMCs were isolated by Ficoll-Histopaque density gradient centrifugation and then cryopreserved in liquid nitrogen vapor phase. Purity and quantity of every magnetically sorted T cell population were checked by analytical flow cytometry. Genomic DNA was isolated from each sorted fraction and quantified by UV absorbance on a Nanodrop 2000c. Here is what the overall study found, with its caveats: The genetic and exposure-history diversity represented was limited by the small number of donors. Estimated clonotype richness was generally larger for naive than for memory subsets. Even with the large sequencing depth, rarefaction of the sorted-subset datasets indicated that sequencing was incomplete. Sampling was restricted to blood, and TCR repertoires in tissue are likely to differ from TCR repertoires in blood. Sharing across a few donors was observed for 4.5% to 6.5% of naive CD4, less than 4% of naive CD8, about 2.5% of memory CD4, and around 0.4% of memory CD8 clonotypes. Based on pairwise subsampling, the degree of clonotype sharing among donors was expected to be affected by sequencing depth. Higher generation probabilities were observed for clonotypes shared by all four sorted-subset donors than for non-shared clonotypes.

V is cut by 3 bases and J by 2 bases, and the space between the germline ends is 11 bases. From the cysteine up to the phenylalanine, the CDR3 has a length of 14 residues. Only the CDR3 DNA stays, 42 bases, in frame from base 1. The germline V gene yields SNHLY for CDR1 and FYNNEI for CDR2. In this chain, TRBV2 is recombined with TRBJ2-7; D gene: possibly TRBD2, on 5 matching bases. The source material was naive CD4+ T cells sorted from blood. Taken with the paper, the label for cell subset or site translates to: CD45RA+ positively selected. The sequence derives from a man aged 25-45 years in good health. The bases read TGTGCCAGCAGTGAGGCTAGCTCCACCTACGAGCAGTACTTC. This yields the protein CASSEASSTYEQYF.